This T cell receptor (beta chain) appears in the sequencing data of a study of long-term antiretroviral therapy in people with HIV. The samples comprised roughly 0.9-10 million cryopreserved PBMC ahead of DNA extraction. The sample holds one count of this clone. Its antigen is still unknown. Study conclusions and caveats: Blood in the study was drawn between the mid-2000s and the late 2010s, possibly under older ART regimens, which may be less effective than current ones. Pre-ART clonal expansions dominated every time point's repertoire.

CDR1 MNHEY and CDR2 SMNVEV come from the germline V gene (reference sequence). V was cut by 6 bases and J by 1 base, with 10 bases left in between. The CDR3 is 14 residues long. The authors ran the immunoSEQ assay, v3.0, at survey level. The sequencing target was 40,000-50,000 T-cell genomes per sample. Some clones are missing from TCRdb's copy, which holds only in-frame ones; the method was immunoSEQ multiplex PCR. There are around 37,000 clones in the sample; roughly 85% occur only once, and roughly 4.4% lies in the top ten. The V gene is TRBV27, the J gene TRBJ1-5; the D gene is possibly TRBD1 (5 bases). The sequence was obtained from a man between 18 and 35 years old with HIV. The sequencing used unsorted PBMCs, collected about 3.4 years after starting antiretroviral therapy. DNA of the CDR3: TGTGCCAGCAGCCCGCAGGGAAGCAATCAGCCCCAGCATTTT. Protein sequence: CASSPQGSNQPQHF.